This T cell receptor beta chain stems from a study of T cells after yellow fever vaccination. Overall study results and limits: Boosting was followed by the reappearance of most primary-vaccination clones (roughly 95% CD4, about 90% CD8). The appearance of a small share of clonotypes in both CD4 and CD8 compartments was observed.

5'RACE template switching generated TCR cDNA, adding a universal primer site and UMIs. TCRdb re-analysed the 5' RACE reads in MiXCR, keeping a single row per CDR3 protein. The data show about 630,000 distinct CDR3 sequences, 9% to 15% seen once. Concerning this clonotype: The antigen is unknown.

The length of the CDR3 is 15 residues. V lost 3 bases to trimming and J lost 10 bases, with 19 bases between them. The germline CDR1 and CDR2 sequences are DFQATT and SNEGSKA (reference sequence). The chain employs TRBV20-1 and TRBJ1-6; TRBD1 is a possible D gene (6 bases). This clonotype originated in a man under 40 who received the YFV17D yellow fever vaccine. This specimen consisted of PBMCs, obtained on the day of the yellow fever booster vaccination. The CDR3 coding sequence is TGCAGTGCTAGCCGTAACAGGGATTTATCCTCACCCCTCCACTTT. Encoded protein: CSASRNRDLSSPLHF.